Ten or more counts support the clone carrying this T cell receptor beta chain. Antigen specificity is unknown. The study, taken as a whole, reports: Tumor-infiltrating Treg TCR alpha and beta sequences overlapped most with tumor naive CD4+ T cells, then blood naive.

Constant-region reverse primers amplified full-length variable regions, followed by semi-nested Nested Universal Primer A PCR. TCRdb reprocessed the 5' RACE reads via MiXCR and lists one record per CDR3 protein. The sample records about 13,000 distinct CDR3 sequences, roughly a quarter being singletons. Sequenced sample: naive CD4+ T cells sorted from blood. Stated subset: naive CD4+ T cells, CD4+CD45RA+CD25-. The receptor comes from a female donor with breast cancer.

CDR3 bases: TGTGCCAGCAGTTACTCGTTAGCGGGTGGGAATGAGCAGTTCTTC. This encodes CASSYSLAGGNEQFF. The chain links TRBV6-5 to TRBJ2-1; TRBD2 agrees at 7 bases. This CDR3 is 15 amino acids long. The germline V gene encodes CDR1 MNHEY and CDR2 SVGAGI. V shed 0 bases, J shed 7 bases, and the junction held 6 bases outside the gene matches.